The 25 T cell receptor beta chains in this list originate from one sample, sequenced in a study of blood T cell repertoires in COVID-19. Repertoires were generated with immunoSEQ multiplex PCR, while TCRdb's copy carries only in-frame clones and drops some. In the table there are over 350,000 clones, around 89% of which are singletons. Sequencing was carried out using PBMCs or T cells enriched from blood (not recorded which). The origin of the receptors is a woman under 40 with acute COVID-19.

The chain employs TRBV24-1 and TRBJ2-1; 11 nucleotides line up with TRBD2. There are 16 residues in the CDR3. V shed 4 bases and J 8 bases; nucleotides not matched to a gene: 9. Germline assignment: CDR1 KGHDR and CDR2 SFDVKD. CDR3 nucleotides: TGTGCCACCAGTGACCGGGGTAGCGGGGGGGCATATGAGCAGTTCTTC. It yields the protein CATSDRGSGGAYEQFF.

The chain carries TRBV12-3 or TRBV12-4 and TRBJ1-2; 7 nucleotides agree with TRBD1. CDR3 size: 13 residues. The J segment lost 4 bases and the V segment lost 6 bases, leaving 5 bases of the junction unmatched. Here the CDR3 reads CASSRTGAYGYTF. The CDR3, as DNA: TGTGCCAGCAGCCGGACAGGAGCCTATGGCTACACCTTC.

The genes are TRBV19 and TRBJ1-4; 7 nucleotides match TRBD1. Losses at the gene ends were 4 bases for V and 3 bases for J; bases not matched to a gene: 5. Germline V gene data show CDR1 as LNHDA and CDR2 as SQIVND (reference sequence). This CDR3 region has 15 residues. The CDR3 protein is CASSTGQVPNEKLFF. The CDR3 DNA follows: TGTGCCAGTAGTACCGGACAGGTGCCTAATGAAAAACTGTTTTTT.

CDR3 nucleotide sequence: TGTGCTAGTGGTTTGGTAGGCGGGGGAGCTTACTACGAGCAGTACTTC. Translating gives CASGLVGGGAYYEQYF. J is TRBJ2-7 and V is TRBV12-5, with 7 bases lining up with TRBD2. Germline V lookup: CDR1 LGHNT, CDR2 FRNRAP. The V segment lost 0 bases and the J segment 3 bases; nucleotides outside the gene matches: 8. The CDR3 length is 16 residues.

This clone was observed a handful of times. The conserved closing phenylalanine or tryptophan is absent in this CDR3, likely reflecting a read error. It is unclear where the CDR3 begins or ends on the DNA, so no DNA is shown, and the CDR3 is as TCRdb lists it. The chain has TRBV7-2 and TRBJ2-7; the table's TRBD2 call for D was not verified on the DNA. Germline V lookup: CDR1 SGHTA, CDR2 FQGNSA. The CDR3 has 13 amino acids, counting both end residues. CDR3 residues: CASSESRELIPSI.

The rearrangement joins TRBV18 to TRBJ2-7; 9 positions match TRBD1. The CDR3 consists of 15 residues. The V segment lost 3 bases and the J segment 3 bases; nucleotides outside the gene matches: 6. Per germline, CDR1 KGHSH and CDR2 LQKENI. The DNA of the CDR3 is TGTGCCAGCTCACCTGGGACAGGGAGGATCTACGAGCAGTACTTC. It encodes CASSPGTGRIYEQYF.

The J gene is TRBJ1-1, the V gene TRBV6-6; D is perhaps TRBD1 (6 bases). This CDR3 is 15 amino acids long. Germline V gives CDR1 MNHNY, CDR2 SVGAGI (reference sequence). V lost 6 bases and J lost 1, with 15 bases in between. CDR3 nucleotides: TGTGCCAGCAGCTCACGGGGGGGCAGGAACACTGAAGCTTTCTTT. Encoded protein: CASSSRGGRNTEAFF.

The chain joins TRBV20-1 to TRBJ2-4, with TRBD1 identical over 7 bases. The CDR3 contains 15 residues. Losses at the gene ends were 3 bases for V and 3 bases for J; bases not matched to a gene: 8. Germline assignment: CDR1 DFQATT and CDR2 SNEGSKA (reference sequence). The CDR3 protein is CSASRLGTDKNIQYF. CDR3 nucleotide sequence: TGCAGTGCTAGTCGGCTCGGGACAGACAAAAACATTCAGTACTTC.

This chain connects TRBV19 to TRBJ2-3; 9 positions match TRBD1. The ends lost 5 bases at V and 4 bases at J; junction bases unmatched: 16. CDR3 length: 18 amino acids. Germline loops: CDR1 LNHDA, CDR2 SQIVND (reference sequence). CDR3: CASSRGTGTPSGSDTQYF. The DNA of the CDR3 is TGTGCCAGTAGTCGCGGGACAGGGACCCCCTCGGGATCAGATACGCAGTATTTT.

The chain recombines TRBV7-3 with TRBJ2-1; 9 positions match TRBD1. The CDR3 covers 17 residues. Germline CDR1 SGHTA, CDR2 FQGTGA. Losses at the gene ends were 5 bases for V and 6 bases for J; bases not matched to a gene: 14. CDR3 protein: CASSARAPGTGSNEQFF. In DNA form, the CDR3 reads TGTGCCAGCAGCGCCAGAGCCCCCGGGACAGGGTCCAATGAGCAGTTCTTC.

This rearrangement joins TRBV7-2 to TRBJ2-7; D unresolved. The CDR3 has 13 residues. V shed 2 bases and J shed 6 bases, with 11 bases lying between them. The germline V gene encodes CDR1 SGHTA and CDR2 FQGNSA. This chain's CDR3 is CASSLSAGSEQYF. The CDR3 nucleotides are TGTGCCAGCAGCTTATCAGCAGGATCCGAGCAGTACTTC.

With respect to this clone: Other DNA sequences of this sample code for an identical CDR3. J is TRBJ2-3 and V is TRBV5-1; 8 bases map to TRBD1. The CDR3 consists of 15 residues. Trimming took 4 bases from V and 6 from J; bases not matched to a gene: 10. The V gene's germline CDR1 is SGHRS and CDR2 YFSETQ. Written as DNA, the CDR3 is TGCGCCAGCAGCCTCTGGACAGGGAGTACGGATACGCAGTATTTT. Protein sequence: CASSLWTGSTDTQYF. The full variable domain, with the rest looked up from reference TRBV5-1 and TRBJ2-3, is KAGVTQTPRYLIKTRGQQVTLSCSPISGHRSVSWYQQTPGQGLQFLFEYFSETQRNKGNFPGRFSGRQFSNSRSEMNVSTLELGDSALYLCASSLWTGSTDTQYFGPGTRLTVL.

This sequence joins TRBV30 and TRBJ2-1; 9 bases line up with TRBD2. V was pared by 5 bases and J by 6 bases, with 11 bases of the junction left unmatched. This CDR3 contains 15 residues. The V gene's germline CDR1 is GTSNPN and CDR2 SVGIG (reference sequence). Written as DNA, the CDR3 is TGTGCCTGGGTTATAGCGGGGGTCTCCCTCAATGAGCAGTTCTTC. Its protein product is CAWVIAGVSLNEQFF.

V and J are TRBV5-5 and TRBJ2-3; 7 nucleotides line up with TRBD2. V was pared by 3 bases and J by 5 bases, with 6 bases of the junction left unmatched. Germline assignment: CDR1 SGHKS and CDR2 YYEKEE (reference sequence). The CDR3 sequence is 14 residues long. DNA of the CDR3: TGTGCCAGCAGCTCCGCTAGCGGTGGAGATACGCAGTATTTT. It translates to CASSSASGGDTQYF. Variable domain in full (rest from reference TRBV5-5 and TRBJ2-3): DAGVTQSPTHLIKTRGQQVTLRCSPISGHKSVSWYQQVLGQGPQFIFQYYEKEERGRGNFPDRFSARQFPNYSSELNVNALLLGDSALYLCASSSASGGDTQYFGPGTRLTVL.

This clone showed up just once. J is TRBJ1-2 and V is TRBV19; D not resolved. V lost 4 bases to trimming and J lost 8 bases, with 14 bases between them. Per germline, CDR1 LNHDA and CDR2 SQIVND (reference sequence). This CDR3 is built from 13 residues. The CDR3 DNA reads as TGTGCCAGTAGTAACGATGACCAGGCGGGCTACACCTTC. Protein sequence: CASSNDDQAGYTF.

The chain couples TRBV3-1 (or the pseudogene TRBV3-2) to TRBJ1-1; D gene ambiguous. This CDR3 is 14 amino acids long. V gave up 1 base and J gave up 1 base, with 7 bases separating them. The germline V gene encodes CDR1 LGHDT and CDR2 YNNKEL (reference sequence). In DNA, the CDR3 is TGTGCCAGCAGCCAAGTGAGGCAGAACACTGAAGCTTTCTTT. Amino acid sequence: CASSQVRQNTEAFF.

The V gene is TRBV20-1, the J gene TRBJ1-2, with a weak D call TRBD1 (6 bases). The CDR3 is made up of 11 amino acids. Trimming stripped 6 bases from V and 6 bases from J, with 11 bases between. Germline V gives CDR1 DFQATT, CDR2 SNEGSKA (reference sequence). CDR3 DNA sequence: TGCAGTGCGACAAAGGGGGATGGCTACACCTTC. Its protein product is CSATKGDGYTF.

The gene calls are TRBV28 and TRBJ2-7; D is possibly TRBD2 (5 bases). Germline-derived CDR1 and CDR2 are MDHEN and SYDVKM. Deletions cut 2 bases from V and 3 bases from J, with 8 bases between. CDR3 length equals 13 residues. The CDR3 DNA reads TGTGCCAGCAGTTTAGGGAGAAACTACGAGCAGTACTTC. Residues: CASSLGRNYEQYF.

This chain joins TRBV6-4 and TRBJ1-2, with TRBD1 identical over 9 bases. This CDR3 comprises 14 residues. Trimming took 3 bases from V and 7 from J; bases not matched to a gene: 6. The V gene's germline CDR1 is MRHNA and CDR2 SNTAGT. CDR3 residues: CASSEHRGPGGYTF. For the CDR3, the DNA is TGTGCCAGCAGTGAGCACAGGGGGCCGGGTGGCTACACCTTC.

This chain connects TRBV11-2 to TRBJ1-4; a weak D match, TRBD1 (6 bases). The CDR3 length is 13 residues. The V end lost 2 bases, the J end lost 8 bases, and 9 bases lay between the germline ends. Per germline, CDR1 SGHAT and CDR2 FQNNGV. The DNA for the CDR3 is TGTGCCAGCAGCTTAACCGGGACAGAAAAACTGTTTTTT. Translated, it gives CASSLTGTEKLFF.

This rearrangement joins TRBV6-1 to TRBJ1-6; a possible D gene is TRBD1 (6 bases). The V end lost 0 bases, the J end lost 10 bases, and 25 bases lay between the germline ends. Germline V gene lookup returns CDR1 MNHNS and CDR2 SASEGT. CDR3 size: 19 residues. The CDR3 DNA follows: TGTGCCAGCAGTGAAGCTGGAGTCGGGAGGGGTGGTAGGGGGTCACCCCTCCACTTT. Translating gives CASSEAGVGRGGRGSPLHF.

This sequence joins TRBV4-1 and TRBJ2-5, with 10 positions matching TRBD2. Germline lookup yields CDR1 MGHRA and CDR2 YSYEKL. Unmatched junction bases numbered 13, after V lost 4 bases and J lost 2 bases. This CDR3 region has 18 residues. The CDR3 here is CASSLEGPSGGSQETQYF. DNA for the CDR3: TGCGCCAGCAGCCTAGAAGGGCCTAGCGGGGGCTCACAAGAGACCCAGTACTTC.

The chain uses TRBV6-5 and TRBJ1-4; D is possibly TRBD1 (6 bases). Germline loops: CDR1 MNHEY, CDR2 SVGAGI. The germline V and J ends were trimmed by 0 bases and 3 bases, with 11 bases remaining between them. This CDR3 is built from 16 residues. In DNA, the CDR3 is TGTGCCAGCAGTTACTCGGGACCAGGGGCTAATGAAAAACTGTTTTTT. Its protein is CASSYSGPGANEKLFF.

The genes are TRBV18 and TRBJ1-6, with 7 bases identical to TRBD1. Germline trimming cut 3 bases from V and 9 bases from J; bases unmatched to any gene: 8. The CDR3 consists of 15 residues. From germline, CDR1 is KGHSH and CDR2 LQKENI. The CDR3 here is CASSPGQVGGSPLHF. The CDR3 DNA follows: TGTGCCAGCTCACCCGGACAGGTGGGGGGTTCACCCCTCCACTTT.

This clone was observed once. This chain joins TRBV7-8 and TRBJ1-5; D is ambiguous. CDR1 SGHVS and CDR2 FQNEAQ come from the germline V gene. This CDR3 is built from 13 residues. V lost 0 bases and J lost 7, with 7 bases in between. Here the CDR3 reads CASSLAPGQPQHF. The CDR3 nucleotides are TGTGCCAGCAGCTTAGCCCCAGGACAGCCCCAGCATTTT.